This is a list of T cell receptor beta chains from one sample in a study of cytomegalovirus exposure and HLA in healthy donors. Measured with immunoSEQ multiplex PCR; TCRdb has only the in-frame clones, and not every one. The data contain 180,000 or so clones, 76% of them singletons. Sequenced input: PBMCs. The receptor source for this set is a man aged 18 to 29 in good health and CMV-seronegative. Each CDR3 is given with its conserved first and last residue. A D gene is named only where the DNA matches it firmly. The listing skips clone size in some rows; elsewhere it reads once, few, many or a size class.

>TRBV19|TRBJ2-7|TRBD2|NA
CASSNSWGREGEYF
TGTGCCAGTAGTAACTCCTGGGGCAGGGAGGGTGAGTACTTC
>TRBV7-2|TRBJ2-7|TRBD2|NA
CASSVSGGAYEQYF
TGTGCCAGCAGCGTCAGCGGGGGGGCCTACGAGCAGTACTTC
>TRBV5-6|TRBJ2-3|TRBD1|NA
CASSLGPGQGSDTQYF
TGTGCCAGCAGCTTGGGCCCTGGACAGGGGTCAGATACGCAGTATTTT
>TRBV15|TRBJ2-7|NA|once
CATASAGLGEQYF
TGTGCCACCGCCTCAGCAGGGCTGGGCGAGCAGTACTTC
>TRBV9|TRBJ2-2|NA|NA
CASSVEQLYTGELFF
TGTGCCAGCAGCGTAGAACAGTTATACACCGGGGAGCTGTTTTTT
>TRBV7-3|TRBJ1-1|TRBD1|once
CASSSDAHRGGGAFF
TGTGCCAGCAGCTCCGACGCACACAGGGGAGGAGGTGCTTTCTTT
>TRBV27|TRBJ1-4|TRBD1|once
CASSQQGFGEKLFF
TGTGCCAGCAGCCAACAGGGGTTTGGGGAAAAACTGTTTTTT
>TRBV27|TRBJ2-5|NA|NA
CASSFQGHFLEQYF
TGTGCCAGCAGTTTTCAGGGGCACTTTTTAGAGCAGTACTTC
>TRBV27|TRBJ1-1|NA|NA
CASLGQSNTEAFF
TGTGCCAGCCTCGGACAGTCGAACACTGAAGCTTTCTTT
>TRBV6-1|TRBJ1-6|NA|NA
CASSDRDNSPLHF
TGTGCCAGCAGTGACAGGGATAATTCACCCCTCCACTTT
>TRBV14|TRBJ2-5|NA|NA
CASSQETAQETQYF
TGTGCCAGCAGCCAAGAAACAGCCCAAGAGACCCAGTACTTC
>TRBV11-1|TRBJ1-4|NA|NA
CASSSAGGNEKLFF
TGTGCCAGCAGCTCGGCGGGGGGTAATGAAAAACTGTTTTTT
>TRBV5-4|TRBJ1-2|NA|NA
CASSLERSNYGYTF
TGTGCCAGCAGCTTGGAACGGAGTAACTATGGCTACACCTTC
>TRBV7-9|TRBJ2-7|NA|NA
CASSLALGRGGEEQYF
TGTGCCAGCAGCTTAGCGCTTGGCAGGGGTGGGGAAGAGCAGTACTTC
>TRBV7-8|TRBJ2-5|TRBD2|NA
CASSFGTSGRVRKTQYF
TGTGCCAGCAGCTTCGGGACTAGCGGGAGGGTCAGGAAGACCCAGTACTTC
>TRBV5-4|TRBJ2-1|NA|NA
CASSKGALASNNEQFF
TGTGCCAGCAGCAAAGGCGCACTGGCTAGCAACAATGAGCAGTTCTTC
>TRBV5-4|TRBJ1-1|NA|few
CASRSTAKNTEAFF
TGTGCCAGCAGGTCAACAGCAAAGAACACTGAAGCTTTCTTT
>TRBV9|TRBJ1-3|NA|NA
CASSGQASGNTIYF
TGTGCCAGCAGCGGACAGGCCTCTGGAAACACCATATATTTT
>TRBV19|TRBJ2-5|TRBD1|NA
CASNTGQRETQYF
TGTGCCAGTAACACGGGACAGAGGGAGACCCAGTACTTC
>TRBV30|TRBJ2-3|TRBD2|NA
CAWDTSGGPTDTQYF
TGTGCCTGGGACACTAGCGGGGGGCCCACAGATACGCAGTATTTT
>TRBV9|TRBJ2-5|NA|few
CASSVTSTDQETQYF
TGTGCCAGCAGCGTAACGTCCACAGACCAAGAGACCCAGTACTTC
>TRBV5-1|TRBJ1-1|NA|NA
CASSLTVLNTEAFF
TGCGCCAGCAGCTTGACAGTCCTGAACACTGAAGCTTTCTTT
>TRBV2|TRBJ1-4|TRBD1|NA
CASIWTGGNEKLFF
TGTGCCAGCATATGGACAGGGGGGAATGAAAAACTGTTTTTT
>TRBV7-9|TRBJ1-4|NA|few
CASSLGGYEKLFF
TGTGCCAGCAGCTTAGGCGGTTATGAAAAACTGTTTTTT
>TRBV5-6|TRBJ2-7|TRBD1|few
CASSWGQGSYEQYF
TGTGCCAGCAGCTGGGGACAGGGCTCCTACGAGCAGTACTTC
>TRBV4-1|TRBJ2-1|TRBD1|NA
CASSQDSEGAWYNEQFF
TGCGCCAGCAGCCAAGATAGCGAGGGGGCGTGGTACAATGAGCAGTTCTTC
>TRBV6-1|TRBJ1-6|TRBD1|NA
CASRGQGANSPLHF
TGTGCCAGCAGGGGACAGGGGGCAAATTCACCCCTCCACTTT
>TRBV27|TRBJ1-6|NA|NA
CASSLGQLNSPLHF
TGTGCCAGCAGTTTAGGACAGCTAAATTCACCCCTCCACTTT
>TRBV5-4|TRBJ2-7|TRBD1|NA
CASSRDRGMHEQYF
TGTGCCAGCAGCAGGGACAGGGGTATGCACGAGCAGTACTTC
>TRBV6-1|TRBJ2-7|NA|NA
CASSEAVQISYEQYF
TGTGCCAGCAGTGAAGCAGTACAGATCTCCTACGAGCAGTACTTC
>TRBV28|TRBJ2-7|NA|NA
CASRLGRGSYEQYF
TGTGCCAGCCGCCTGGGCAGGGGCTCCTACGAGCAGTACTTC
>TRBV5-1|TRBJ2-3|TRBD2|NA
CASSLAGAGGTDTQYF
TGCGCCAGCAGCTTGGCCGGAGCGGGAGGCACAGATACGCAGTATTTT
>TRBV30|TRBJ1-2|NA|few
CAWRVTESPYGYTF
TGTGCCTGGAGGGTGACGGAGAGCCCCTATGGCTACACCTTC
>TRBV5-6|TRBJ2-1|NA|NA
CASSTGSYNEQFF
TGTGCCAGCAGCACGGGCTCCTACAATGAGCAGTTCTTC
>TRBV6-1|TRBJ1-5|NA|NA
CASMRHQASNQPQHF
TGTGCCAGCATGCGGCACCAAGCTAGCAATCAGCCCCAGCATTTT
>TRBV6-5|TRBJ1-6|NA|NA
CASSSLGYNSPLHF
TGTGCCAGCAGTTCTCTCGGTTATAATTCACCCCTCCACTTT
>TRBV7-9|TRBJ1-2|NA|once
CASSLNSIYGYTF
TGTGCCAGCAGCTTAAACAGCATCTATGGCTACACCTTC
>TRBV28|TRBJ2-1|TRBD2|NA
CASSLRLAGGSNEQFF
TGTGCCAGCAGTTTACGCCTAGCGGGAGGCTCCAATGAGCAGTTCTTC
>TRBV18|TRBJ2-3|NA|NA
CASSPPSTDTQYF
TGTGCCAGCTCACCACCCTCCACAGATACGCAGTATTTT
>TRBV30|TRBJ1-1|NA|NA
CAWSPAGVAFF
TGTGCCTGGAGCCCCGCGGGGGTGGCTTTCTTT
>TRBV5-6|TRBJ2-4|NA|NA
CASSPLEVAKNIQYF
TGTGCCAGCAGCCCACTTGAGGTAGCCAAAAACATTCAGTACTTC
>TRBV5-1|TRBJ1-1|NA|few
CASSPAGTEAFF
TGCGCCAGCAGCCCCGCCGGCACTGAAGCTTTCTTT
>TRBV9|TRBJ2-5|TRBD2|NA
CASSVGISGGVRETQYF
TGTGCCAGCAGCGTAGGGATTAGCGGGGGGGTCCGGGAGACCCAGTACTTC
>TRBV7-3|TRBJ2-7|NA|NA
CASSLTRLEREQYF
TGTGCCAGCAGCTTAACTAGGCTAGAGCGCGAGCAGTACTTC
>TRBV5-4|TRBJ2-1|TRBD2|NA
CASSAPLAGAGNEQFF
TGTGCCAGCAGCGCCCCCCTAGCGGGAGCGGGGAATGAGCAGTTCTTC
>TRBV5-4|TRBJ2-1|TRBD2|NA
CASRRTSGSYNEQFF
TGTGCCAGCAGAAGGACTAGCGGGTCCTACAATGAGCAGTTCTTC
>TRBV6-1|TRBJ2-3|NA|NA
CASSHNRGGADTQYF
TGTGCCAGCAGTCATAACAGGGGAGGTGCAGATACGCAGTATTTT
>TRBV4-2|TRBJ2-7|NA|NA
CASSQVRAGSSYEQYF
TGTGCCAGCAGCCAAGTCCGTGCGGGGAGCTCCTACGAGCAGTACTTC
>TRBV10-2|TRBJ2-7|NA|few
CASSDLRWTRQGPYEQYF
TGCGCCAGCAGTGATTTGAGGTGGACACGTCAAGGGCCTTACGAGCAGTACTTC
>TRBV6-5|TRBJ2-7|NA|NA
CASRRAATYEQYF
TGTGCCAGCAGAAGAGCGGCTACTTACGAGCAGTACTTC
>TRBV28|TRBJ2-7|TRBD1|few
CASNWKQGSLSYEQYF
TGTGCCAGCAATTGGAAACAGGGGTCCCTCTCCTACGAGCAGTACTTC
>TRBV25-1|TRBJ2-7|NA|NA
CASRPSQGLYEQYF
TGTGCCAGCAGGCCCTCTCAGGGTCTATACGAGCAGTACTTC
>TRBV30|TRBJ2-5|NA|few
CAWSTWGVGETQYF
TGTGCCTGGAGTACTTGGGGGGTTGGAGAGACCCAGTACTTC
>TRBV6-1|TRBJ2-2|TRBD2|many
CASSELAGGTGELFF
TGTGCCAGCAGTGAACTAGCGGGAGGGACCGGGGAGCTGTTTTTT
>TRBV15|TRBJ2-7|NA|NA
CATSRGSTYEQYF
TGTGCCACCTCCAGGGGCAGCACCTACGAGCAGTACTTC